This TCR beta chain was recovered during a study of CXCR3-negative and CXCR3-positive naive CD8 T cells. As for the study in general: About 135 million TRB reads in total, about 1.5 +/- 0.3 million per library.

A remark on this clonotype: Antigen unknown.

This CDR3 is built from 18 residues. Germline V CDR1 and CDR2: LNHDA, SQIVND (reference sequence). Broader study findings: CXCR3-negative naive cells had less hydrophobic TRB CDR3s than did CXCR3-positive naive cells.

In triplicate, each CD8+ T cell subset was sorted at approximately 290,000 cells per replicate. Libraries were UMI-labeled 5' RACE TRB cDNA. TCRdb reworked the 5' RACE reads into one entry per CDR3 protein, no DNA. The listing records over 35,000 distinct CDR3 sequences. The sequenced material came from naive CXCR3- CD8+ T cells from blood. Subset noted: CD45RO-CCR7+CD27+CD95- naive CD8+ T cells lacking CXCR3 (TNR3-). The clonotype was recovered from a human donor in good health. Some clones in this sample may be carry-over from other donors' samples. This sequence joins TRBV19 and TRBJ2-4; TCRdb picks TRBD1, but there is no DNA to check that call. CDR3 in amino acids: CASSLEDRDDLAKNIQYF.